This T cell receptor (beta chain) derives from a study of T-cell reconstitution after alpha-beta-depleted transplantation in children. CDR1 is DFQATT, CDR2 SNEGSKA, per germline (reference sequence). V lost 5 bases and J 5 bases, leaving 12 bases between the germline ends. The CDR3 sequence is 12 residues long. This clonotype has only a few counts. As it was prepared, the TCRbeta library received unique molecular identifiers. TCRdb re-derived calls from the PCR reads in MiXCR, one entry per CDR3 protein. The data contain 300,000 or so distinct CDR3 sequences, 9.9% of them seen just once; the ten biggest clones take up roughly 9.1%.

The chain has TRBV20-1 and TRBJ1-1; D is undetermined. The clonotype originates from a human donor who donated a stem cell graft to a child with SCID. Material: PBMCs from the stem cell graft donor, obtained from the stem cell graft. CDR3 nucleotides: TGCAGTGCTTCCTGGGGAGGGACTGAAGCTTTCTTT. Protein sequence: CSASWGGTEAFF.